This T cell receptor beta chain originates from a study of blood T cell repertoires in COVID-19. This clone was seen a few times. The germline gives CDR1 MNHEY, CDR2 SVGAGI. This CDR3 spans 13 amino acids. With 6 bases removed from V and 6 bases from J, the gap between germline ends came to 13 bases. TCRdb keeps only in-frame clones here, not all; method: immunoSEQ multiplex PCR. The sample has around 230,000 clones; just over 85% are singletons. The sequenced sample was peripheral blood. The chain joins TRBV6-5 to TRBJ2-3; no clear D gene. The receptor's source is a man aged 45-65 years with COVID-19, enrolled during active disease. The CDR3 is CASRRRRSDTQYF. The CDR3 DNA is TGTGCCAGCAGACGGCGGAGATCGGATACGCAGTATTTT.